The source of this T cell receptor beta chain is a study of cytomegalovirus exposure and HLA in healthy donors. Study-level information: Earlier work reported approximately 110 million unique TCR beta sequences from about 200 million T cells.

The V end was cut by 4 bases, the J end by 0 bases, with 5 bases between. This CDR3 contains 13 residues. CDR1 and CDR2 from the germline V gene are SGHTA and FQGNSA. Study-level points and caveats: Later findings reportedly placed an Asian-associated ancestry cluster below the roughly 690-donor mean for N-insertions. The study labeled under 200 TCR beta chains cytomegalovirus-associated. Per a prior analysis, the majority of TCR beta V segments were productive roughly 87% or roughly 30% of the time.

Comments on this clone: What it binds is unknown.

With 60 Vbeta and 13 Jbeta primers, the PCR was carried out. Method: immunoSEQ multiplex PCR; TCRdb's copy keeps in-frame clones and lacks some. The repertoire consists of tens of thousands of clones, with roughly 76% occurring once and the leading ten covering 9% to 13%. Sequencing used PBMCs. The chain is built from TRBV7-2 and TRBJ2-3; D ambiguous. This TCR was recovered from a male donor in good health and CMV-seropositive. The CDR3: CASSSFSTDTQYF. Here the CDR3 DNA reads TGTGCCAGCAGCTCGTTCAGCACAGATACGCAGTATTTT. Full variable domain (rest looked up from reference TRBV7-2 and TRBJ2-3): GAGVSQSPSNKVTEKGKDVELRCDPISGHTALYWYRQSLGQGLEFLIYFQGNSAPDKSGLPSDRFSAERTGGSVSTLTIQRTQQEDSAVYLCASSSFSTDTQYFGPGTRLTVL.